This TCR beta chain was observed in a study of metastatic and nonmetastatic thyroid tumors. TCRdb re-called the PCR reads through MiXCR. The sample has roughly 40,000 clones; around 17% are singletons. Before thyroid surgery, none of the patients had received any treatment. The source material was tumor tissue. The receptor was isolated from a female donor with papillary thyroid cancer or a benign thyroid nodule (not recorded which). Some clones in this sample may be carry-over from other donors' samples.

The CDR3 is CASSSIRVSYEQYF. The CDR3 DNA is TGCGCCAGCAGCTCGATCCGAGTGTCCTACGAGCAGTACTTC. The genes are TRBV5-1 and TRBJ2-7; D not certain. V was pared by 3 bases and J by 1 base, with 11 bases between. The CDR3 has 14 amino acids. Germline CDR1 and CDR2: SGHRS and YFSETQ.